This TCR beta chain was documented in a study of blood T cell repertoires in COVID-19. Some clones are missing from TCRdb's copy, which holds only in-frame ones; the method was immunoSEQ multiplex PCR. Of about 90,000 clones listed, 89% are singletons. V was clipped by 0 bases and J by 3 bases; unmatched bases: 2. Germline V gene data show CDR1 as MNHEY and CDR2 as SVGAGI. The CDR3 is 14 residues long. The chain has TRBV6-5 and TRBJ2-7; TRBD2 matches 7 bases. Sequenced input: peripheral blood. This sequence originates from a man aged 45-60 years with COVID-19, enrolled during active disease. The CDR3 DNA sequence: TGTGCCAGCAGTTACTCGGGGGGGGACTACGAGCAGTACTTC. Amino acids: CASSYSGGDYEQYF.